A selection of T cell receptor beta chains follows, all from one sample in a study of T cell responses to AZD1222 COVID-19 vaccine. The repertoire was sequenced with immunoSEQ multiplex PCR; TCRdb's copy has only in-frame clones and lacks some. The repertoire holds 110,000 to 150,000 clones, with around 90% as singletons. The sequences come from peripheral blood, collected on day 0 of AZD1222 vaccination. The receptors here all came from an adult in good health. The CDR3 runs from the conserved cysteine through the conserved F or W. The order of the fields is J gene, V gene, D gene, clone size, CDR3 protein, CDR3 DNA. The D gene is left open where the match is weak. Rows give clone size only sometimes, using once, few, many, or a class for an expanded clone.

TRBJ2-5	TRBV3-1/TRBV3-2	TRBD2	once	CASSQRKGTDRLALGQETQYF	TGTGCCAGCAGCCAGAGAAAGGGGACTGACCGACTAGCTTTGGGCCAAGAGACCCAGTACTTC
TRBJ2-7	TRBV19	.	few	CASSMDPTNYEQYF	TGTGCCAGTAGTATGGACCCAACCAACTACGAGCAGTACTTC
TRBJ2-2	TRBV5-1	TRBD2	.	CASSSGLAGAGYTGELFF	TGCGCCAGCAGCTCCGGACTAGCGGGAGCAGGGTACACCGGGGAGCTGTTTTTT
TRBJ1-1	TRBV28	.	.	CASSLVVPGAEAFF	TGTGCCAGCAGTTTGGTTGTCCCAGGGGCTGAAGCTTTCTTT
TRBJ2-2	TRBV5-1	TRBD1	.	CASSPRTGVTGELFF	TGCGCCAGCTCCCCCCGGACAGGGGTGACCGGGGAGCTGTTTTTT
TRBJ2-1	TRBV11-3	TRBD2	.	CASSPSPSGSRQFF	TGTGCCAGCAGCCCCAGCCCTAGCGGGAGTCGGCAGTTCTTC
TRBJ2-2	TRBV5-1	TRBD2	.	CASSLGGSATGELFF	TGCGCCAGCAGCTTGGGCGGGAGCGCCACCGGGGAGCTGTTTTTT
TRBJ2-7	TRBV6-2/TRBV6-3	.	.	CASSLPTTWGEQYF	TGTGCCAGCAGTCTACCTACAACATGGGGAGAGCAGTACTTC
TRBJ1-5	TRBV29-1	.	.	CSVGGSNQPQHF	TGCAGCGTTGGAGGGAGCAATCAGCCCCAGCATTTT
TRBJ2-7	TRBV19	.	.	CASSRIDGQYEQYF	TGTGCCAGTAGTAGAATAGACGGTCAGTACGAGCAGTACTTC
TRBJ2-1	TRBV19	TRBD2	.	CASILAGSNEQFF	TGTGCCAGTATTCTAGCGGGATCCAATGAGCAGTTCTTC
TRBJ1-2	TRBV11-1	.	.	CASSQVSYGYTF	TGTGCCAGCAGCCAAGTCAGTTATGGCTACACCTTC
TRBJ1-1	TRBV6-5	.	once	CASSSFPGHPNTEAFF	TGTGCCAGCAGTTCATTTCCGGGACACCCGAACACTGAAGCTTTCTTT
TRBJ2-7	TRBV6-6	.	.	CASSYGGEQYF	TGTGCCAGCAGTTACGGGGGGGAGCAGTACTTC
TRBJ1-5	TRBV7-9	TRBD1	.	CATGQGTQPQHF	TGTGCCACCGGACAGGGCACTCAGCCCCAGCATTTT
TRBJ2-5	TRBV5-6	TRBD2	.	CASSSKLADETQYF	TGTGCCAGCAGCTCTAAGCTAGCGGACGAGACCCAGTACTTC
TRBJ1-5	TRBV19	TRBD1	.	CASSLYGTGSNQPQHF	TGTGCCAGTAGTCTCTATGGGACAGGGAGCAATCAGCCCCAGCATTTT
TRBJ2-4	TRBV28	.	.	CASSFNSGGGGNIQYF	TGTGCCAGCAGTTTTAACAGCGGAGGAGGTGGAAACATTCAGTACTTC
TRBJ2-6	TRBV18	TRBD1	.	CASSLGTGSAGANVLTF	TGTGCCAGCTCTCTGGGGACAGGGAGCGCTGGGGCCAACGTCCTGACTTTC
TRBJ1-1	TRBV30	.	.	CAWRKGSTEAFF	TGTGCCTGGAGGAAGGGTAGCACTGAAGCTTTCTTT
TRBJ2-7	TRBV7-8	.	.	CASSPGARGPPYEQYF	TGTGCCAGCAGCCCTGGGGCCCGGGGACCCCCCTACGAGCAGTACTTC
TRBJ1-2	TRBV28	.	.	CASSFAVYGYTF	TGTGCCAGCAGTTTTGCCGTTTATGGCTACACCTTC
TRBJ1-6	TRBV7-9	TRBD1	.	CASSATGRNSPLHF	TGTGCCAGCAGCGCGACAGGGAGGAATTCACCCCTCCACTTT
TRBJ1-1	TRBV5-1	.	.	CASSVEPGALTEAFF	TGCGCCAGCAGCGTCGAGCCGGGGGCGCTTACTGAAGCTTTCTTT
TRBJ2-1	TRBV28	.	.	CASRLLSGEQFF	TGTGCCAGCAGACTACTATCAGGGGAGCAGTTCTTC
TRBJ2-3	TRBV7-2	TRBD2	.	CASSRLAGGADTQYF	TGTGCCAGCAGCAGACTAGCGGGAGGGGCAGATACGCAGTATTTT
TRBJ2-1	TRBV5-5	.	few	CASSLDVGAYEQFF	TGTGCCAGCAGCTTGGACGTGGGGGCTTATGAGCAGTTCTTC